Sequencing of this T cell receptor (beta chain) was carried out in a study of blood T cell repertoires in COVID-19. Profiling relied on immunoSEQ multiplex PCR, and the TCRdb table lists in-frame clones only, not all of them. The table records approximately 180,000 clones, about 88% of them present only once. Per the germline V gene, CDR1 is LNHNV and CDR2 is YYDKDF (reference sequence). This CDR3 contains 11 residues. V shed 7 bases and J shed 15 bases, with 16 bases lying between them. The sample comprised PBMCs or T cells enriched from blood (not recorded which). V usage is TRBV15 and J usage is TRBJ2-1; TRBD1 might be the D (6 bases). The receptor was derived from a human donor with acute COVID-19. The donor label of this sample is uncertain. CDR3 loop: CATKGVGARFF. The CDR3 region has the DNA TGTGCCACCAAGGGGGTGGGGGCGCGGTTCTTC.